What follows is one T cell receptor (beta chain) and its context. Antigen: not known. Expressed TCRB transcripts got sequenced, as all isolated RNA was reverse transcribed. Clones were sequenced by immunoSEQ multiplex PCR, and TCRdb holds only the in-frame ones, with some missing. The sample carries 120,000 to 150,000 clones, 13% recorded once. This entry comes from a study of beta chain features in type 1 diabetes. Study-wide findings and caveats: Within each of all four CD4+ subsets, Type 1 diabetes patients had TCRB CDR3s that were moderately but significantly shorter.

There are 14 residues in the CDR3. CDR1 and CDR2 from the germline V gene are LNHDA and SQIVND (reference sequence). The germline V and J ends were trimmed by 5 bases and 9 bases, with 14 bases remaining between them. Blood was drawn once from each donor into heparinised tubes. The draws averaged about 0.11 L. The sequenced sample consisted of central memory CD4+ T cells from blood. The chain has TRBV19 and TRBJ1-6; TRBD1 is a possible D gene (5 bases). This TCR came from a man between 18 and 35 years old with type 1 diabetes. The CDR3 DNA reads TGTGCCAGTAGTGGGACGGCAGCGGTTTCACCCCTCCACTTT. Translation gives CASSGTAAVSPLHF.